Each of the 2 T cell receptor beta chains below was sequenced from the same sample in a study of lung T cells in sarcoidosis with Löfgren's syndrome. TCRdb recomputed calls from the reads with MiXCR, one row per CDR3 protein. Among 50,000 to 65,000 distinct CDR3 sequences, about 20% were seen once, and the ten largest hold about 2.3%. Sequencing input: CD4+ T cells from PBMCs. These receptors were taken from a human donor with sarcoidosis (Löfgren's syndrome or another form), or a control subject (not recorded which).

This clonotype was counted many times. The V call is TRBV27, the J call TRBJ2-3, with D perhaps matching TRBD1 (6 bases). Trimming cost V 2 bases and J 2 bases, with 8 bases left between them. The germline V gene encodes CDR1 MNHEY and CDR2 SMNVEV (reference sequence). This CDR3 comprises 14 residues. In DNA, the CDR3 is TGTGCCAGCAGTTTACAGGGGAACACAGATACGCAGTATTTT. It translates to CASSLQGNTDTQYF.

This chain connects TRBV28 to TRBJ1-1, with 7 bases aligning to TRBD1. This CDR3 comprises 13 residues. The V segment lost 5 bases and the J segment 1 base; nucleotides outside the gene matches: 1. CDR1 is MDHEN and CDR2 is SYDVKM in the germline V gene. The CDR3 reads CASSGDRNTEAFF. DNA for the CDR3: TGTGCCAGCAGTGGGGACAGGAACACTGAAGCTTTCTTT.